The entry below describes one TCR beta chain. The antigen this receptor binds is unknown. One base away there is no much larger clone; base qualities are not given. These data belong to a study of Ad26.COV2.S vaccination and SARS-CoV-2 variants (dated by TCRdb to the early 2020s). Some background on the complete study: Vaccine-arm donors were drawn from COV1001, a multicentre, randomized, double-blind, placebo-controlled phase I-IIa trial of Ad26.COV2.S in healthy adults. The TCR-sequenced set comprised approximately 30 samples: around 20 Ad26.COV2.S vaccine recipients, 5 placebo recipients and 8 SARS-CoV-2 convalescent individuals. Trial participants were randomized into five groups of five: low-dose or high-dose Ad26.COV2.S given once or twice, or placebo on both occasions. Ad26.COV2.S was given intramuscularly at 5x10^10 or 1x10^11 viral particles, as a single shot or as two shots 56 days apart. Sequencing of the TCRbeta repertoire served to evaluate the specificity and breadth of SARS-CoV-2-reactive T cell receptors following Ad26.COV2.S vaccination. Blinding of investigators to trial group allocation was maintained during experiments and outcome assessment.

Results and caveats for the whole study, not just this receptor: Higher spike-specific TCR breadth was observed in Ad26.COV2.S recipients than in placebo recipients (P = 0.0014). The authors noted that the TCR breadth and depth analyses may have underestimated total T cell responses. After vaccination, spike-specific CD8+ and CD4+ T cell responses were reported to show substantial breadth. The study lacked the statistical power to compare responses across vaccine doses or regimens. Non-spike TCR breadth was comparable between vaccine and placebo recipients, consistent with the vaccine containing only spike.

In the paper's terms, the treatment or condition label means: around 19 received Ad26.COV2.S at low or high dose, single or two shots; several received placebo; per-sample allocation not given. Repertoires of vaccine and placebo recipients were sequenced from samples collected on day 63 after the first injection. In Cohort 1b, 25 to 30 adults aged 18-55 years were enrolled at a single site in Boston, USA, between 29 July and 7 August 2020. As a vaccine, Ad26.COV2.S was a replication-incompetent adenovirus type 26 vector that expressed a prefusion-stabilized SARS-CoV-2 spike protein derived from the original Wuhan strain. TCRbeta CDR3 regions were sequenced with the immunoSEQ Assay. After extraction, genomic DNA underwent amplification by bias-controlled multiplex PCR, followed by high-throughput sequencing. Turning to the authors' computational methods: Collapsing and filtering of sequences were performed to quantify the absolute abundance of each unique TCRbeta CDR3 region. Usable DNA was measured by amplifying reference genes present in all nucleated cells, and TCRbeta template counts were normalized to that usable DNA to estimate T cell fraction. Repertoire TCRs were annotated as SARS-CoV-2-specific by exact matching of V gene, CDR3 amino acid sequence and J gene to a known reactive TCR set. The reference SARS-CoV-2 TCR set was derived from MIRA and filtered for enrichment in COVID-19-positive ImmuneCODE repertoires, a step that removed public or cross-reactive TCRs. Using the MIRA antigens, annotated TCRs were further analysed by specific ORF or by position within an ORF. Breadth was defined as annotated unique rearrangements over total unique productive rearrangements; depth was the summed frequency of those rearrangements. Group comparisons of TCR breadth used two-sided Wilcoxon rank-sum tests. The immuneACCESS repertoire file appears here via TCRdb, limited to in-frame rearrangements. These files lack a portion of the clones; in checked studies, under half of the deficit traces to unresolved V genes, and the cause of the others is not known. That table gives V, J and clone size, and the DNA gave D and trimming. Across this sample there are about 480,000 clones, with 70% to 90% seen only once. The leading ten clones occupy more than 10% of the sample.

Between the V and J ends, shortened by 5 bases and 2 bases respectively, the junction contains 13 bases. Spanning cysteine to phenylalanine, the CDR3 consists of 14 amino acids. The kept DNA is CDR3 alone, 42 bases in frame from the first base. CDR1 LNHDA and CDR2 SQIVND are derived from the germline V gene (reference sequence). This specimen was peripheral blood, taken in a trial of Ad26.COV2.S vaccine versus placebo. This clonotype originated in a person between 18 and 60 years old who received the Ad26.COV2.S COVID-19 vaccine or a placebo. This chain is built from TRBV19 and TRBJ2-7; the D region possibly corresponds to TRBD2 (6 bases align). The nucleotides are TGTGCCAGTAGTCCCGGGACTCCGCCCTACGAGCAGTACTTC. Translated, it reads CASSPGTPPYEQYF.